This T cell receptor (beta chain) was captured by sequencing in a study of prognosis after radiotherapy for stage I lung cancer. Whole-study findings and limits: After stereotactic body radiation therapy, median unique TCR clones were several thousand, down from 10,088.

The authors amplified TCR beta CDR3 from genomic DNA using two-round multiplex PCR. Primers specific to each TRBV and TRBJ gene drove first-round PCR. One entry per CDR3 protein results from TCRdb running MiXCR on the multiplex PCR reads. The profile shows fewer than 35,000 distinct CDR3 sequences, 40% to 60% of them singletons. V lost 6 bases, J lost 7 bases, and 10 bases stayed unmatched. The CDR3 runs to 14 residues. Per the germline V gene, CDR1 is SNHLY and CDR2 is FYNNEI. This clonotype was counted ten times or more. The antigen remains undetermined. Collection of peripheral blood, in a volume of 5 to 7.5 milliliters, was performed at each of two time points.

The source of this sequence is a donor aged 50 or older with non-small cell lung cancer. The chain employs TRBV2 and TRBJ2-5; 8 positions agree with TRBD1. Here the sequenced sample was PBMCs, taken before or after stereotactic body radiation therapy (not recorded which). The CDR3 loop is CASSPQGARGTQYF. The DNA of the CDR3 is TGTGCCAGCAGCCCTCAGGGGGCTAGGGGGACCCAGTACTTC.